Shown below are 5 T cell receptor beta chains from a single sample sequenced in a study of T-cell memory formation after mild COVID-19. TCRdb reanalysed the 5' RACE reads using MiXCR and keeps one entry per CDR3 protein. The table has some 180,000 distinct CDR3 sequences, around 18% seen once; the top ten hold roughly 4%. Sample: PBMCs or a T cell subset sorted from them (not recorded which). All receptors come from a young man who had mild COVID-19 (a few samples of this study predate the infection). Cell type and time point are not known.

V is TRBV6-1 and J is TRBJ2-5, with TRBD2 matching over 10 bases. This CDR3 has 13 residues. In germline, CDR1 is MNHNS, CDR2 SASEGT. CDR3 amino acids: CVITSGVAETQYF. For the CDR3, the DNA is TGTGTTATAACTAGCGGGGTTGCTGAGACCCAGTACTTC.

V usage is TRBV4-1 and J usage is TRBJ2-3; D gene ambiguous. This CDR3 region has 15 residues. Germline values: CDR1 MGHRA, CDR2 YSYEKL. The V end was cut by 5 bases, the J end by 1 base, with 13 bases between. The CDR3 DNA follows: TGCGCCAGCAGCTCAGTAGGGTTCCGCACAGATACGCAGTATTTT. It codes for CASSSVGFRTDTQYF.

This clonotype was detected ten times or more. V gene TRBV7-4 combines with J gene TRBJ1-6; D is possibly TRBD1 (6 bases). This CDR3 has 14 residues. The germline gives CDR1 SGHVT, CDR2 SQSDAQ. Trimming cost V 7 bases and J 10 bases, with 17 bases left between them. In DNA, the CDR3 is TGTGCCAGCACCCCCCAGGCAGGGGAATCACCCCTCCACTTT. It translates to CASTPQAGESPLHF. Combining the CDR3 with reference TRBV7-4 and TRBJ1-6 gives the whole variable domain GAGVSQSPRYKVAKRGRDVALRCDSISGHVTLYWYRQTLGQGSEVLTYSQSDAQRDKSGRPSGRFSAERPERSVSTLKIQRTEQGDSAVYLCASTPQAGESPLHFGNGTRLTVT.

The chain is built from TRBV20-1 and TRBJ2-1; 8 nucleotides line up with TRBD1. The CDR3 is 17 amino acids. Unmatched junction bases numbered 15, after V lost 3 bases and J lost 5 bases. Germline-derived CDR1 and CDR2 are DFQATT and SNEGSKA (reference sequence). The CDR3 DNA follows: TGCAGTGCTAGTCCTGTTGAAGGACAGGGCTATCACAATGAGCAGTTCTTC. Translation: CSASPVEGQGYHNEQFF.

This clonotype showed up just a few times. V and J are TRBV20-1 and TRBJ2-5; weak D call: TRBD1 (5 bases). The CDR3 totals 11 residues. CDR1 and CDR2 (germline): DFQATT, SNEGSKA (reference sequence). Deletions cut 5 bases from V and 4 bases from J, with 8 bases between. The CDR3 sequence is CSAPQGETQYF. Here the CDR3 DNA reads TGCAGTGCTCCGCAGGGAGAGACCCAGTACTTC.